Presented here are 14 T cell receptor beta chains from one specimen sequenced in a study of blood T cell repertoires in COVID-19. Repertoires were generated with immunoSEQ multiplex PCR, while TCRdb's copy carries only in-frame clones and drops some. The sample has tens of thousands of clones; roughly four fifths are singletons. Sequencing was done on a sample of peripheral blood. These receptors were taken from a man in his forties with acute or convalescent COVID-19.

The V and J genes are TRBV29-1 and TRBJ1-2; D possibly corresponds to TRBD1 (5 bases). CDR3 length equals 11 residues. Trimming took off 3 bases at V and 7 bases at J, with 9 bases between the two ends. The V gene's germline CDR1 is SQVTM and CDR2 ANQGSEA. CDR3 in DNA: TGCAGCGTTGACGAAGGGGTTGGCTACACCTTC. Translated: CSVDEGVGYTF.

This clone was observed once. The chain uses TRBV6-1 and TRBJ1-2, with unresolved D. Trimming pared 0 bases from V and 2 bases from J, leaving 7 bases between. This CDR3 contains 14 residues. Germline CDR1 MNHNS, CDR2 SASEGT. Written as DNA, the CDR3 is TGTGCCAGCAGTGAAGCCGGAGAAAACTATGGCTACACCTTC. This encodes CASSEAGENYGYTF.

V gene TRBV5-4 combines with J gene TRBJ1-2; 10 bases map to TRBD1. The length of the CDR3 is 15 residues. J lost 8 bases, V lost 4 bases, and 11 bases had no gene match. CDR1 and CDR2 (germline): SGHNT, YYREEE (reference sequence). The CDR3 loop reads CASSLAGTGDRGYTF. The CDR3 region has the DNA TGTGCCAGCAGCCTGGCCGGGACAGGGGACCGAGGCTACACCTTC.

V is TRBV6-2 or TRBV6-3 and J is TRBJ1-6; possibly TRBD1 for D (5 bases). The CDR3 is made up of 14 amino acids. Trimming took 0 bases from V and 10 from J, leaving 10 bases between them. Germline values: CDR1 MNHEY, CDR2 SVGEGT. The CDR3 bases are TGTGCCAGCAGTTACTCAGGGGTAAGATCACCCCTCCACTTT. Translation: CASSYSGVRSPLHF.

J is TRBJ1-1 and V is TRBV9, with D tentatively TRBD1 (5 bases). There are 14 residues in the CDR3. Per the germline V gene, CDR1 is SGDLS and CDR2 is YYNGEE. V was cut by 0 bases and J by 1 base, with 7 bases left in between. DNA of the CDR3: TGTGCCAGCAGCGTAGTAGGACAGAACACTGAAGCTTTCTTT. This encodes CASSVVGQNTEAFF.

The V gene is TRBV4-1, the J gene TRBJ2-3; the match to TRBD2 covers 12 bases. This CDR3 is 16 amino acids long. Germline CDR1 MGHRA, CDR2 YSYEKL. Trimming at V came to 1 base and at J to 5 bases, leaving 4 bases not matched to a gene. For the CDR3, the DNA is TGCGCCAGCAGCCAAGGTCTAGCGGGGGGGCAAGATACGCAGTATTTT. It yields the protein CASSQGLAGGQDTQYF.

V usage is TRBV3-1 (or the pseudogene TRBV3-2) and J usage is TRBJ2-7; 8 nucleotides agree with TRBD1. CDR1 is LGHDT, CDR2 YNNKEL, per germline (reference sequence). The ends lost 4 bases at V and 2 bases at J; junction bases unmatched: 4. The CDR3 sequence is 14 residues long. The CDR3 coding sequence is TGTGCCAGCAGCCCAGGGACAGGAGCCTACGAGCAGTACTTC. Translating it yields CASSPGTGAYEQYF.

V is TRBV24-1 and J is TRBJ1-3; TRBD1 is a possible D gene (5 bases). V shed 6 bases and J shed 2 bases, with 10 bases lying between them. The CDR3 totals 14 residues. The germline gives CDR1 KGHDR, CDR2 SFDVKD. The CDR3 DNA reads as TGTGCCACCAGTCACTCAGGGACTGGAAACACCATATATTTT. It yields the protein CATSHSGTGNTIYF.

The CDR3 sequence: CASSQERETQYF. The CDR3 DNA is TGCGCCAGCAGCCAAGAGCGGGAGACCCAGTACTTC. V is TRBV4-1 and J is TRBJ2-5; no clear D. The CDR3 spans 12 residues. Trimming left V 0 bases short and J 5 bases short, with 4 bases between. The V gene's germline CDR1 is MGHRA and CDR2 YSYEKL.

The chain's CDR3 is CAWNLRGTQYF. The CDR3 bases are TGTGCCTGGAATCTACGTGGTACGCAGTATTTT. The chain employs TRBV30 and TRBJ2-3, with no clear D. The CDR3 spans 11 residues. CDR1 GTSNPN and CDR2 SVGIG come from the germline V gene (reference sequence). V lost 4 bases to trimming and J lost 8 bases, with 10 bases between them.

The chain couples TRBV7-9 to TRBJ1-2; no definite D call. Germline CDR1 reads SEHNR; CDR2 reads FQNEAQ (reference sequence). The CDR3 totals 14 residues. V shed 2 bases and J shed 4 bases, with 11 bases lying between them. This chain's CDR3 is CASSLQPTIYGYTF. Written as DNA, the CDR3 is TGTGCCAGCAGCTTACAACCTACTATCTATGGCTACACCTTC.

This chain uses TRBV3-1 (or the pseudogene TRBV3-2) with TRBJ1-3; 9 positions agree with TRBD1. J lost 4 bases, V lost 4 bases, and 8 bases had no gene match. The CDR3 is made up of 16 amino acids. CDR1 is LGHDT, CDR2 YNNKEL, per germline (reference sequence). The CDR3 reads CASSPRTGARGNTIYF. For the CDR3, the DNA is TGTGCCAGCAGCCCCCGGACAGGGGCAAGGGGAAACACCATATATTTT.

The rearrangement joins TRBV11-2 to TRBJ2-1; TRBD1 aligns across 7 bases. The CDR3 has 15 residues. V lost 3 bases and J lost 3; bases outside the gene matches: 5. Germline V gene lookup returns CDR1 SGHAT and CDR2 FQNNGV. CDR3: CASSFGQGVYNEQFF. The CDR3, as DNA: TGTGCCAGCAGCTTCGGGCAGGGGGTCTACAATGAGCAGTTCTTC.

The chain recombines TRBV6-6 with TRBJ2-1, with D possibly TRBD1 on 6 matching bases. The germline gives CDR1 MNHNY, CDR2 SVGAGI (reference sequence). This CDR3 comprises 16 residues. V lost 5 bases and J lost 1, with 15 bases in between. The CDR3 reads CASSLLRGSSYNEQFF. CDR3 sequence (DNA): TGTGCCAGCAGTCTCTTAAGGGGGTCATCCTACAATGAGCAGTTCTTC.